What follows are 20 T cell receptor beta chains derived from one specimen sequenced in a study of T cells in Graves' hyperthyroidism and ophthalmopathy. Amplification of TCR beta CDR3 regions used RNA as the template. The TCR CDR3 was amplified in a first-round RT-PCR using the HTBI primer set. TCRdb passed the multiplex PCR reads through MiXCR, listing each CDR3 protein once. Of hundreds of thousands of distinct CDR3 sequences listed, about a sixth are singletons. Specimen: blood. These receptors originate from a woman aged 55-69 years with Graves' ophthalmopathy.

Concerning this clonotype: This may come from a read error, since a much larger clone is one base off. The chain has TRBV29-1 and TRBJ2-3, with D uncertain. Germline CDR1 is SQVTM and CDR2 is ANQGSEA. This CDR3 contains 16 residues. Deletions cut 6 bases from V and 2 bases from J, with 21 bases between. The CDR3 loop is CSVGTNSFRDTDTQYF. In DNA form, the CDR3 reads TGCAGCGTCGGCACCAACAGTTTCCGTGACACAGATACGCAGTATTTT.

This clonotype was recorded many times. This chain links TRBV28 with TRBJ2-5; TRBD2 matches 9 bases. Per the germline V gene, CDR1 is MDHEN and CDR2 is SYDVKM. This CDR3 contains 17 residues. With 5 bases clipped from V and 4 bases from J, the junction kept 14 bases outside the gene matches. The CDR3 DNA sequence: TGTGCCAGCAGTCCCCGTGGTAGCGGGAGTTTGAGAGAGACCCAGTACTTC. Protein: CASSPRGSGSLRETQYF.

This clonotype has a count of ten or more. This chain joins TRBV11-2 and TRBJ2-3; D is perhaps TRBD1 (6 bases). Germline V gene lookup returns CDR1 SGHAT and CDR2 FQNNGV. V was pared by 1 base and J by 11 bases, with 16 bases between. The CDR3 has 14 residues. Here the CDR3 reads CASSLGDRRIGQYF. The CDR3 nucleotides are TGTGCCAGCAGCTTAGGAGACAGGCGCATCGGGCAGTATTTT.

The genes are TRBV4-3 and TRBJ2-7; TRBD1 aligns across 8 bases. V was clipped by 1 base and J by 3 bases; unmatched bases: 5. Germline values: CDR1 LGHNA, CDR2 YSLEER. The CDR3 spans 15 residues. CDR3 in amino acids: CASSQVGQVGYEQYF. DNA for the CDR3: TGCGCCAGCAGCCAAGTGGGACAGGTAGGCTACGAGCAGTACTTC.

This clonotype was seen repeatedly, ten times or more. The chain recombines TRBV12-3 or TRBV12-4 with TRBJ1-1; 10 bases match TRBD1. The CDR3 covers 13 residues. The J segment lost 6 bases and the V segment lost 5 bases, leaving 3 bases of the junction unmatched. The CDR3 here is CASSAGQGAEAFF. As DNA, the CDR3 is TGTGCCAGCAGTGCTGGACAGGGGGCTGAAGCTTTCTTT.

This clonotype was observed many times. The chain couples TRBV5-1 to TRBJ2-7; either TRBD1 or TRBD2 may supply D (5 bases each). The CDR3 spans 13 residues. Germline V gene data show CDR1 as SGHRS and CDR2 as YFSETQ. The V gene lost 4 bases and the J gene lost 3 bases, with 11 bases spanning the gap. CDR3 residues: CASSGTDDYEQYF. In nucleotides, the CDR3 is TGCGCCAGCAGCGGGACGGACGACTACGAGCAGTACTTC. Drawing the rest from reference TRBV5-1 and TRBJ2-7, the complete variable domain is KAGVTQTPRYLIKTRGQQVTLSCSPISGHRSVSWYQQTPGQGLQFLFEYFSETQRNKGNFPGRFSGRQFSNSRSEMNVSTLELGDSALYLCASSGTDDYEQYFGPGTRLTVT.

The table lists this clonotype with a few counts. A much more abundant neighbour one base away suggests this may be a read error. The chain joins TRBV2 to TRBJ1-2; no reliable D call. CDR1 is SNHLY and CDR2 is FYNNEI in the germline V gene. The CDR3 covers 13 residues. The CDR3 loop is CASSGGSGRGCTF. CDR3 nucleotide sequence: TGTGCCAGCAGTGGAGGATCCGGTCGTGGCTGCACCTTC. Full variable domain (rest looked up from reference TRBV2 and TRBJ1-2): EPEVTQTPSHQVTQMGQEVILRCVPISNHLYFYWYRQILGQKVEFLVSFYNNEISEKSEIFDDQFSVERPDGSNFTLKIRSTKLEDSAMYFCASSGGSGRGCTFGSGTRLTVV.

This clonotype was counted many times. CDR3 loop: CASSPRVFSGNTIYF. CDR3 sequence (DNA): TGTGCCAGCAGCCCAAGGGTTTTCTCTGGAAACACCATATATTTT. The chain uses TRBV3-1 and TRBJ1-3; D remains ambiguous. The CDR3 extends over 15 amino acids. The germline V gene encodes CDR1 LGHDT and CDR2 YNNKEL (reference sequence). Deletions cut 4 bases from V and 0 bases from J, with 10 bases between. The full variable domain, in which reference TRBV3-1 and TRBJ1-3 provide the parts outside the CDR3, is DTAVSQTPKYLVTQMGNDKSIKCEQNLGHDTMYWYKQDSKKFLKIMFSYNNKELIINETVPNRFSPKSPDKAHLNLHINSLELGDSAVYFCASSPRVFSGNTIYFGEGSWLTVV.

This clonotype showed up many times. The CDR3 sequence: CASRLTGTGEQYF. CDR3 sequence (DNA): TGTGCCAGCAGACTTACCGGGACAGGGGAGCAGTACTTC. The gene calls are TRBV3-1 and TRBJ2-7; TRBD1 agrees at 9 bases. The CDR3 totals 13 residues. Germline-derived CDR1 and CDR2 are LGHDT and YNNKEL (reference sequence). V shed 6 bases and J 7 bases; nucleotides not matched to a gene: 7.

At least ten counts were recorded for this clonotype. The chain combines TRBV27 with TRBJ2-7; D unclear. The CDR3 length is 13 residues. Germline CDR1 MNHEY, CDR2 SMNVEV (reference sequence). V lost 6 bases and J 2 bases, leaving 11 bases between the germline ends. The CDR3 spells CASSPRATYEQYF. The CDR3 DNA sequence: TGTGCCAGCAGCCCTAGGGCCACCTACGAGCAGTACTTC.

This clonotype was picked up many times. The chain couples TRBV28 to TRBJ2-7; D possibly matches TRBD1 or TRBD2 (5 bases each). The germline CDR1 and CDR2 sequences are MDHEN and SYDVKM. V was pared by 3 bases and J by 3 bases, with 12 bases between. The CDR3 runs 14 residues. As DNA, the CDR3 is TGTGCCAGCAGTTTCGATTCGGGGCGCTACGAGCAGTACTTC. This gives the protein CASSFDSGRYEQYF.

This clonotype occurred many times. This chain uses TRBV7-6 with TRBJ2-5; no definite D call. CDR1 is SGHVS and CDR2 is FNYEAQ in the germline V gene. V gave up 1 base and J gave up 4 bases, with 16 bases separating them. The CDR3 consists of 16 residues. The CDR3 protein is CASSLGVGLRVETQYF. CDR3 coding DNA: TGTGCCAGCAGCTTAGGGGTAGGGCTACGGGTAGAGACCCAGTACTTC.

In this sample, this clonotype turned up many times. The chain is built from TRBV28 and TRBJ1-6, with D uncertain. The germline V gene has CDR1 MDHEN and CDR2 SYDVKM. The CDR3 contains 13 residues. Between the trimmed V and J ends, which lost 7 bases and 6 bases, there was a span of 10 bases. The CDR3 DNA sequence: TGTGCCAGCATTGAACAGAGTAATTCACCCCTCCACTTT. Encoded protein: CASIEQSNSPLHF.

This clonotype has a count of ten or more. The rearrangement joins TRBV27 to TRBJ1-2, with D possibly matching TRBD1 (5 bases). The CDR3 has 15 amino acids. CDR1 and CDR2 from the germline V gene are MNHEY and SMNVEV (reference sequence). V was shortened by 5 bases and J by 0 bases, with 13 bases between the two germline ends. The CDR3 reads CASSESQGTNYGYTF. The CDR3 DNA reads TGTGCCAGCAGTGAATCCCAGGGTACTAACTATGGCTACACCTTC.

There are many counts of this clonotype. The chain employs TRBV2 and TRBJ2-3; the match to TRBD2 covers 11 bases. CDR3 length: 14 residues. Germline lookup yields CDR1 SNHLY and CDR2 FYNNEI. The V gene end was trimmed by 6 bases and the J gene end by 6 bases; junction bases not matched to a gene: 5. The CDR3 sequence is CASSVTSGMDTQYF. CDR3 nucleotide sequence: TGTGCCAGCAGCGTGACTAGCGGGATGGATACGCAGTATTTT.

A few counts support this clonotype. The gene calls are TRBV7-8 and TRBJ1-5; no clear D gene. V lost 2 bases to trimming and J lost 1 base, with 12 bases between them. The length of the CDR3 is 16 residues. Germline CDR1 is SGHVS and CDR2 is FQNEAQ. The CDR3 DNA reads TGTGCCAGCAGCTTAAGGGTTGGGCAGAGCAATCAGCCCCAGCATTTT. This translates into CASSLRVGQSNQPQHF.

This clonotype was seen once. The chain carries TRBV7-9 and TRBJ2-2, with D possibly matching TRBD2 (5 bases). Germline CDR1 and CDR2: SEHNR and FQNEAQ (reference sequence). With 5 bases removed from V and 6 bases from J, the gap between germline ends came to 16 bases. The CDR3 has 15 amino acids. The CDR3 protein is CASSRSLGEAGELFF. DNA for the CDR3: TGTGCCAGCAGCCGTAGTTTGGGAGAGGCCGGGGAGCTGTTTTTT.

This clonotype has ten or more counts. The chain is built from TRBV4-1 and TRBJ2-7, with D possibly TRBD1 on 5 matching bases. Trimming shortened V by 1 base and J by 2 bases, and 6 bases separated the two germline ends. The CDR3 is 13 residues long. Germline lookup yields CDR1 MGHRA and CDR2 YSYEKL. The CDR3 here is CASSQGGTYEQYF. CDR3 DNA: TGCGCCAGCAGCCAAGGGGGCACCTACGAGCAGTACTTC.

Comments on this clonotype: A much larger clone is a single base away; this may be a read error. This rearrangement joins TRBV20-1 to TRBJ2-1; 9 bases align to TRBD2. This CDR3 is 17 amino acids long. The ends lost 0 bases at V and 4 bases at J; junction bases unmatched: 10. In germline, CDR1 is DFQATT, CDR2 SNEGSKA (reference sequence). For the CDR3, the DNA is TGCAGTGCTAGAGATCGGGGGAGCGGGGGGTCTTACAATGAGCAGTTCTTC. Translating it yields CSARDRGSGGSYNEQFF.

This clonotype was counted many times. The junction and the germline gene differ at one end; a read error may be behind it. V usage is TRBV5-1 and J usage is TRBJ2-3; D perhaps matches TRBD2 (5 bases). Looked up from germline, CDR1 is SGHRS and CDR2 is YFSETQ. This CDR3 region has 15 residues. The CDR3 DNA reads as TGTGCCAGCAGCTTGGCCGCCGGGGGCACAGATACGCAGTATTTT. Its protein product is CASSLAAGGTDTQYF. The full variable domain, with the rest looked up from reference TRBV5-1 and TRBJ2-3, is KAGVTQTPRYLIKTRGQQVTLSCSPISGHRSVSWYQQTPGQGLQFLFEYFSETQRNKGNFPGRFSGRQFSNSRSEMNVSTLELGDSALYLCASSLAAGGTDTQYFGPGTRLTVL.